Shown below are 16 T cell receptor beta chains from a single sample sequenced in a study of molecular identifiers for immune sequencing clone quantification. MiXCR, run by TCRdb on the PCR reads, gives a single entry per CDR3 protein. Among 100,000 or so distinct CDR3 sequences, roughly 34% were seen once, and the ten largest hold approximately 3.8%. Specimen: naive CD8+ T cells from blood, with Jurkat cell RNA spiked in. Subset reported: FACS-sorted CD8+CD4-CCR7+CD45RA+ naive T cells. Receptor source: a human donor in good health. Some libraries in this study had Jurkat cell RNA spiked in.

This clonotype was detected a few times. The rearrangement joins TRBV20-1 to TRBJ2-3; 9 nucleotides line up with TRBD2. The J segment lost 8 bases and the V segment lost 3 bases, leaving 3 bases of the junction unmatched. CDR1 and CDR2 (germline): DFQATT, SNEGSKA (reference sequence). The CDR3 runs 12 residues. The DNA for the CDR3 is TGCAGTGCTAGTTGGCGGGAGGGTACGCAGTATTTT. Its translation is CSASWREGTQYF.

The rearrangement links TRBV12-3 or TRBV12-4 to TRBJ2-7; TRBD2 aligns across 9 bases. This CDR3 region has 12 residues. V was pared by 6 bases and J by 6 bases, with 3 bases of the junction left unmatched. The CDR3 nucleotides are TGTGCCAGCAGGGGACTAGCTAGCGAGCAGTACTTC. Translating it yields CASRGLASEQYF.

The chain joins TRBV12-3 or TRBV12-4 to TRBJ1-2; D is unclear. V gave up 3 bases and J gave up 8 bases, with 10 bases separating them. The CDR3 spans 12 residues. The CDR3 nucleotides read TGTGCCAGCAGTTTCCCGCATCCCGGCTACACCTTC. Amino acid sequence: CASSFPHPGYTF.

The CDR3 DNA reads as TGCGCCAGCAGCGCGACTAGCGGGAGCTACGAGCAGTTCTTC. The encoded protein is CASSATSGSYEQFF. The chain uses TRBV4-3 and TRBJ2-7; 12 bases map to TRBD2. The assigned J gene may be wrong: the sequence end matches TRBJ2-1 better. Germline lookup yields CDR1 LGHNA and CDR2 YSLEER. There are 14 residues in the CDR3.

The gene calls are TRBV6-5 and TRBJ2-3, with 7 nucleotides matching TRBD2. Germline CDR1 is MNHEY and CDR2 is SVGAGI. The CDR3 consists of 15 residues. Trimming took 0 bases from V and 3 from J; bases not matched to a gene: 3. The CDR3 protein is CASSYSAGETDTQYF. CDR3 nucleotides: TGTGCCAGCAGTTACTCGGCGGGAGAGACAGATACGCAGTATTTT.

This clonotype occurred a few times. This sequence joins TRBV4-3 and TRBJ1-4; TRBD1 matches 7 bases. The CDR3 loop spans 15 amino acids. CDR1 and CDR2 (germline): LGHNA, YSLEER. The junction had 7 bases not matched to a gene; V was cut back by 1 base and J by 8 bases. CDR3 DNA: TGCGCCAGCAGCCAAGCTAGGGGGCTACGAGAAAAACTGTTTTTT. Its translation is CASSQARGLREKLFF.

The genes are TRBV12-3 or TRBV12-4 and TRBJ2-7, with D unresolved. CDR3 size: 15 residues. Trimming removed 5 bases at V and 2 bases at J, with 16 bases between. The CDR3 coding sequence is TGTGCCAGCAGTACCCCCTGGCAGTGTGCCTACGAGCAGTACTTC. This sequence encodes CASSTPWQCAYEQYF.

On this clonotype: It is likely a read error, because the conserved phenylalanine at the end of the CDR3 is missing. DNA of the CDR3: TGTGCCAGCAGCCACCTAGCGGGAGGCACAGATACGCAGTATTAT. Its protein is CASSHLAGGTDTQYY. The chain employs TRBV4-2 and TRBJ2-3; the match to TRBD2 covers 10 bases. Trimming removed 3 bases from V and 1 base from J; junction bases left unmatched: 1. The V gene's germline CDR1 is LGHNA and CDR2 YNFKEQ. The CDR3 totals 15 residues.

This clonotype has only one observation. The chain combines TRBV4-1 with TRBJ2-1; no clear D gene. The CDR3 consists of 15 residues. CDR1 is MGHRA, CDR2 YSYEKL, per germline. Trimming pared 1 base from V and 9 bases from J, leaving 16 bases between. CDR3 sequence reads: CASSQVGEGRVEQFF. CDR3 in DNA: TGCGCCAGCAGCCAAGTTGGGGAAGGTCGTGTTGAGCAGTTCTTC.

This clonotype was seen at least ten times. V is TRBV2 and J is TRBJ1-5, with 7 bases identical to TRBD1. Germline CDR1 is SNHLY and CDR2 is FYNNEI. Trimming took 5 bases from V and 3 from J; bases not matched to a gene: 4. This CDR3 has 14 residues. CDR3 coding DNA: TGTGCCAGCAGTTATACAGGGGACAATCAGCCCCAGCATTTT. Its protein product is CASSYTGDNQPQHF. Looking up the rest from reference TRBV2 and TRBJ1-5 gives the full variable domain: EPEVTQTPSHQVTQMGQEVILRCVPISNHLYFYWYRQILGQKVEFLVSFYNNEISEKSEIFDDQFSVERPDGSNFTLKIRSTKLEDSAMYFCASSYTGDNQPQHFGDGTRLSIL.

The chain recombines TRBV5-6 with TRBJ2-7; possibly TRBD2 for D (7 bases). CDR3 length: 15 residues. Germline V gene data show CDR1 as SGHDT and CDR2 as YYEEEE. V lost 3 bases and J lost 1, with 14 bases in between. This CDR3 is CASSWGGTLSYEQYF. The CDR3 DNA is TGTGCCAGCAGCTGGGGGGGGACATTGTCCTACGAGCAGTACTTC.

A word on this clonotype: It may be a read error: a sequence one base away is much more abundant. CDR3 protein: CASSSQGQYEQYF. In DNA, the CDR3 is TGTGCCAGTAGTAGCCAGGGGCAGTACGAGCAGTACTTC. J is TRBJ2-7 and V is TRBV19, with D tentatively TRBD1 (6 bases). Trimming took off 4 bases at V and 4 bases at J, with 11 bases between the two ends. Germline V gene lookup returns CDR1 LNHDA and CDR2 SQIVND (reference sequence). This CDR3 region has 13 residues.

This clonotype was counted only a few times. As DNA, the CDR3 is TGCGCCAGCAGCTTGGTAGGGACAGGGTACGAGCAGTACTTC. Translated, it gives CASSLVGTGYEQYF. This rearrangement joins TRBV5-1 to TRBJ2-7, with 9 bases fitting TRBD1. V gave up 0 bases and J gave up 4 bases; unmatched junction bases: 2. Germline lookup yields CDR1 SGHRS and CDR2 YFSETQ. This CDR3 contains 14 residues.

Points on this clonotype: This clone may be a read error of a much larger clone one base away. It is likely a read error, because the conserved phenylalanine at the end of the CDR3 is missing. The CDR3 spells CATSEKGQPAKPQHI. CDR3 DNA sequence: TGTGCCACCAGTGAAAAGGGACAGCCAGCGAAGCCCCAGCATATT. The V call is TRBV24-1, the J call TRBJ1-5; TRBD1 matches 7 bases. The germline gives CDR1 KGHDR, CDR2 SFDVKD. Unmatched junction bases numbered 10, after V lost 4 bases and J lost 8 bases. The CDR3 totals 15 residues.

This clonotype was detected ten times or more. This rearrangement joins TRBV27 to TRBJ2-3; D not certain. The V and J ends lost 6 bases and 1 base respectively, with 8 bases between them. Germline-derived CDR1 and CDR2 are MNHEY and SMNVEV (reference sequence). This CDR3 comprises 13 residues. Here the CDR3 reads CASRLVRTDTQYF. The CDR3 nucleotides are TGTGCCAGCAGACTTGTCCGCACAGATACGCAGTATTTT.

The chain is built from TRBV7-2 and TRBJ1-5; no clear D. V lost 4 bases to trimming and J lost 2 bases, with 6 bases between them. Germline V lookup: CDR1 SGHTA, CDR2 FQGNSA. The CDR3 spans 13 residues. The CDR3 DNA is TGTGCCAGCAGCTCCCGGGGCAATCAGCCCCAGCATTTT. Residues: CASSSRGNQPQHF.